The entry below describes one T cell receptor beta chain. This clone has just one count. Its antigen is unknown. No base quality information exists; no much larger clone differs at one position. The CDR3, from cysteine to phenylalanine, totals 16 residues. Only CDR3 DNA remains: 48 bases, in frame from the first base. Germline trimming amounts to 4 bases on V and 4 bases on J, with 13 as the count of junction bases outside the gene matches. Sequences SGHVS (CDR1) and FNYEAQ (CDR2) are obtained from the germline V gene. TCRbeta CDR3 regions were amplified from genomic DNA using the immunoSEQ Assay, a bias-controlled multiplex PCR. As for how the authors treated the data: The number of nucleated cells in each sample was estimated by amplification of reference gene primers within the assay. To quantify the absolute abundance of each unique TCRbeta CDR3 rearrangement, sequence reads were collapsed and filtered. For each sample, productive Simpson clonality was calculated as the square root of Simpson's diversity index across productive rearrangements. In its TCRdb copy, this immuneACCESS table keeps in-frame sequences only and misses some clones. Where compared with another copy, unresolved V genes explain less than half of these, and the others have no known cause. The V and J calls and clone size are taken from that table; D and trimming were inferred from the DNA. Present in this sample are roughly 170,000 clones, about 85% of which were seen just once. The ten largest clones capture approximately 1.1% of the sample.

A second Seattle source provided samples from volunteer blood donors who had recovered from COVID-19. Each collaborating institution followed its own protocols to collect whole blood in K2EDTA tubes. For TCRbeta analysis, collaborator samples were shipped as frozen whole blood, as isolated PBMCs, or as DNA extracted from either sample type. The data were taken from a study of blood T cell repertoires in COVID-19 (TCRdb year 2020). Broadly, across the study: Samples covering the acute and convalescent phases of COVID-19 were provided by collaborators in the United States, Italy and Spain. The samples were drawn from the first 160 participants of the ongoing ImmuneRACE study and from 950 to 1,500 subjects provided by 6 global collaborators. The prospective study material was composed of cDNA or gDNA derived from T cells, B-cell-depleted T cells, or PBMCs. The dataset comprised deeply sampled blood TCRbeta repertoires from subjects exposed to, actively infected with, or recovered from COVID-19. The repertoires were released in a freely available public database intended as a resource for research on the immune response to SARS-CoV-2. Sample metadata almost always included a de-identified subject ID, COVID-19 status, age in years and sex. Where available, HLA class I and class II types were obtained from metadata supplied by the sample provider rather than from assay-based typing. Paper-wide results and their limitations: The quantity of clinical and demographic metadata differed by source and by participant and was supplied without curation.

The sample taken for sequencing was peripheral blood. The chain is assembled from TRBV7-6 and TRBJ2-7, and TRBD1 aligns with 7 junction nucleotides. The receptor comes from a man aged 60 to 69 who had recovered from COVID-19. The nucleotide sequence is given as TGTGCCAGCAGCTCAGGCAGACAGGGTGCGCCTTACGAGCAGTACTTC. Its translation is CASSSGRQGAPYEQYF.